This TCR beta chain was obtained from a study of blood T cell repertoires in COVID-19. Looking at the study overall: COVID-19 samples, acute and convalescent, were from the United States, Italy and Spain. T cells, B-cell-depleted T cells, or PBMCs provided the cDNA or gDNA that served as material.

Measured with immunoSEQ multiplex PCR; TCRdb has only the in-frame clones, and not every one. The table records around 60,000 clones, around four fifths of them present only once. Sequencing used peripheral blood. The source is a human donor in a cohort sampled during active COVID-19.

The chain's CDR3 is CASSQDPQGTYTEAFF. In nucleotides, the CDR3 is TGCGCCAGCAGCCAAGATCCCCAGGGAACCTACACTGAAGCTTTCTTT. V is TRBV4-3 and J is TRBJ1-1; the D gene is possibly TRBD1 (5 bases). Germline V CDR1 and CDR2: LGHNA, YSLEER. The CDR3 length is 16 residues. Deletions cut 0 bases from V and 3 bases from J, with 14 bases between.